This T cell receptor beta chain comes out of a study of beta chain features in type 1 diabetes. Every bit of the isolated RNA underwent reverse transcription, so sequencing read expressed TCRB transcripts. Sequencing used immunoSEQ multiplex PCR; TCRdb keeps in-frame clones, though not all of them. The data show hundreds of thousands of clones, with 15% to 18% seen just once and about 0.087% held by the top ten. This clone was seen a handful of times. The CDR3 runs to 15 residues. Germline V gene sequence: CDR1 MGHDK, CDR2 SYGVNS. Between the trimmed V and J ends, which lost 8 bases and 4 bases, there was a span of 17 bases.

Material for sequencing was naive CD4+ T cells from blood. The source is a man younger than 35 in good health. This chain uses TRBV25-1 with TRBJ2-2; a possible D gene is TRBD2 (5 bases). The CDR3 DNA reads TGTGCCAGCGTTCCTCGGGGTGTGAGCACCGGGGAGCTGTTTTTT. Translated, it gives CASVPRGVSTGELFF. Drawing the rest from reference TRBV25-1 and TRBJ2-2, the complete variable domain is EADIYQTPRYLVIGTGKKITLECSQTMGHDKMYWYQQDPGMELHLIHYSYGVNSTEKGDLSSESTVSRIRTEHFPLTLESARPSHTSQYLCASVPRGVSTGELFFGEGSRLTVL.